This TCR beta chain comes out of a study of Ad26.COV2.S vaccination and SARS-CoV-2 variants. At the level of the study: The study gave Ad26.COV2.S intramuscularly, once or twice 56 days apart.

Treatment defined: 19 received Ad26.COV2.S at low or high dose, single or two shots; 5 received placebo; per-sample allocation not given. Samples came from day 63 after the first vaccine or placebo injection. TCRdb's table, derived via immunoSEQ multiplex PCR, lists solely in-frame clones and lacks some. The data show about 350,000 clones, 65% to 90% seen once. The CDR3 loop spans 16 amino acids. J was trimmed by 3 bases and V by 0 bases; bases with no gene match: 6. In germline, CDR1 is LGHDT, CDR2 YNNKEL (reference sequence). The input for sequencing was peripheral blood, taken in a trial of Ad26.COV2.S vaccine versus placebo. This receptor was taken from a person aged 18-60 years who received the Ad26.COV2.S COVID-19 vaccine or a placebo. The rearrangement uses TRBV3-1 (or the pseudogene TRBV3-2) and TRBJ2-7; 9 bases agree with TRBD2. The CDR3 DNA reads as TGTGCCAGCAGCCAAGAGGGGCTAGCGGGGAACTACGAGCAGTACTTC. Protein sequence: CASSQEGLAGNYEQYF.